This T cell receptor (beta chain) comes out of a study of control samples from healthy donors and cancer patients. The assay was immunoSEQ multiplex PCR, and TCRdb's table has in-frame clones only and misses some. The sample includes roughly 170,000 clones, 85% to 95% seen only once; the top ten take over 1.3%. What was sequenced was blood. This receptor was taken from a man younger than 35 in good health.

CDR3 loop: CASSYSGAGNTIYF. In DNA, the CDR3 is TGTGCCAGCAGTTACTCAGGGGCTGGAAACACCATATATTTT. This sequence joins TRBV6-5 and TRBJ1-3; D may be TRBD1 (5 bases). Germline lookup yields CDR1 MNHEY and CDR2 SVGAGI. This CDR3 has 14 residues. Trimming stripped 0 bases from V and 2 bases from J, with 5 bases between.